The present T cell receptor (beta chain) was sequenced within a study of control samples from healthy donors and cancer patients. Using immunoSEQ multiplex PCR, the repertoire was profiled, and TCRdb retains in-frame clones only, with some absent. Of 95,000 to 120,000 clones in the sample, about 80% are singletons; the top ten hold around 6.6%. The CDR3 is 16 amino acids. CDR1 and CDR2 from the germline V gene are MGHRA and YSYEKL. V was clipped by 3 bases and J by 0 bases, with 11 bases between them. Sequencing input: blood. This chain links TRBV4-1 with TRBJ2-2, with D tentatively TRBD1 or TRBD2 (5 bases each). The source of this sequence is a man younger than 35 in good health. DNA for the CDR3: TGCGCCAGCAGCCAGGGAGACAGCGCGAACACCGGGGAGCTGTTTTTT. Translated, it gives CASSQGDSANTGELFF.